This T cell receptor beta chain was sequenced during a study of vaccination effects on CD4 cells after COVID-19. This CDR3 region has 13 residues. V was clipped by 5 bases and J by 7 bases, with 15 bases between them. CDR1 and CDR2 (germline): KGHSH, LQKENI. Under the ViraFEST assay, PBMC were stimulated with viral peptide pools so that antigen-specific CD4+ T cells expanded. Sequencing was performed afterwards. The culture ran for less than 12 days, and then CD4+ T cells were isolated. This individual tested PCR-positive for SARS-CoV-2 infection between March and December 2020. Culturing of around 2 million PBMC per well took place with around 10 IU/ml IL-2 and around 10 ug/ml peptides. Half-medium replacement with IL-2 medium occurred on days 3 and 7. Sequenced by immunoSEQ multiplex PCR; TCRdb stores in-frame clones only, minus some. The sample consists of roughly 17,000 clones, roughly 80% of them appearing once.

Comments on this clone: The antigen is unknown.

The source was CD4+ T cells from PBMCs cultured with SARS-CoV-2 spike peptides, collected before COVID-19 vaccination. The sequence was collected from a human donor who had a prior SARS-CoV-2 infection. The chain couples TRBV18 to TRBJ2-7; a possible D gene is TRBD1 (5 bases). CDR3 amino acids: CASSFTTDTEQYF. The CDR3 nucleotides are TGTGCCAGCTCATTCACGACAGACACTGAGCAGTACTTC.